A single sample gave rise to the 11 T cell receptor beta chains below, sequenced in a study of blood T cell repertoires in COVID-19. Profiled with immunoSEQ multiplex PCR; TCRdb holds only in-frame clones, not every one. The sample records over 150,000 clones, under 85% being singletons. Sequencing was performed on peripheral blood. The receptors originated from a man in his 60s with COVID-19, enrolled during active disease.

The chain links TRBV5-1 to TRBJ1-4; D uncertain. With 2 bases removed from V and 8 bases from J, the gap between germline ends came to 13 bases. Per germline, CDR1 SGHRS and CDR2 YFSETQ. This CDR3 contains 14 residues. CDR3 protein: CASSLLTGKEKLFF. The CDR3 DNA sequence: TGCGCCAGCAGCTTACTTACGGGAAAAGAAAAACTGTTTTTT.

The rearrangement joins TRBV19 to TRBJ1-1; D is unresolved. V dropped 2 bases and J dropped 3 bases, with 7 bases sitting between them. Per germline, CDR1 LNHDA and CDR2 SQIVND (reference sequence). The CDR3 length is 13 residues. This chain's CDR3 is CASSITRDTEAFF. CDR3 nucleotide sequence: TGTGCCAGTAGTATAACTCGAGACACTGAAGCTTTCTTT.

The CDR3 nucleotides are TGCGCCAGTAGACAGGGTATTTCGGGAAACACCATATATTTT. This translates into CASRQGISGNTIYF. The gene calls are TRBV5-1 and TRBJ1-3; 7 nucleotides line up with TRBD1. This CDR3 spans 14 amino acids. V shed 8 bases and J 4 bases; nucleotides not matched to a gene: 9. CDR1 is SGHRS and CDR2 is YFSETQ in the germline V gene.

This CDR3 reads CASSQALDKAYEQYF. The CDR3 nucleotides are TGTGCCAGCAGCCAAGCCTTGGACAAAGCCTACGAGCAGTACTTC. J is TRBJ2-7 and V is TRBV4-2, with D possibly being TRBD1 (5 bases). Trimming removed 1 base at V and 2 bases at J, with 12 bases between. Per germline, CDR1 LGHNA and CDR2 YNFKEQ. CDR3 length: 15 amino acids.

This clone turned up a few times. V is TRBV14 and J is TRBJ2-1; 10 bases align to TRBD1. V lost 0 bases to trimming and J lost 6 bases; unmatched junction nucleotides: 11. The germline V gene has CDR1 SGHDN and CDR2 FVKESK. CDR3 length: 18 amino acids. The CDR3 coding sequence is TGTGCCAGCAGCCAAGATCGGGCCGGGACAGGGGTTCGCAATGAGCAGTTCTTC. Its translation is CASSQDRAGTGVRNEQFF.

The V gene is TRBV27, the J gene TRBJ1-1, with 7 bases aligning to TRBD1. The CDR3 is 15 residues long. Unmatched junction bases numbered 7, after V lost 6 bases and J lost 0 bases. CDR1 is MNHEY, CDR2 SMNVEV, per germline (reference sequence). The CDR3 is CASSNRGLLNTEAFF. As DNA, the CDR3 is TGTGCCAGCAGCAACAGGGGACTTTTGAACACTGAAGCTTTCTTT.

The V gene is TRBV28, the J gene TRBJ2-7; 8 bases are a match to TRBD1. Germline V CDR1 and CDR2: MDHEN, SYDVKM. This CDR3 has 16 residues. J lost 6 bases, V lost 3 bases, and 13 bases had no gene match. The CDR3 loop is CASSLIGWTGNREQYF. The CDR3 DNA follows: TGTGCCAGCAGTTTGATAGGTTGGACAGGGAATCGCGAGCAGTACTTC.

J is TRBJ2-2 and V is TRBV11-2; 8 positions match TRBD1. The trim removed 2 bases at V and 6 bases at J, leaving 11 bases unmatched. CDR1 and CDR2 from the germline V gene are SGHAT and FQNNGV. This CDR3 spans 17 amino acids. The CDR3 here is CASSLLRGQARPGELFF. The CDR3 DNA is TGTGCCAGCAGCTTATTAAGGGGACAGGCCCGCCCCGGGGAGCTGTTTTTT.

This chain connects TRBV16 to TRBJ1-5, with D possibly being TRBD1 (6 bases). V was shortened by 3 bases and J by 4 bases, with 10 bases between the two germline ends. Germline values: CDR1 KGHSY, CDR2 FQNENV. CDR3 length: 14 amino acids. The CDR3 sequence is CASSQGRGNQPQHF. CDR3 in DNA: TGTGCCAGCAGCCAGGGCAGGGGAAATCAGCCCCAGCATTTT.

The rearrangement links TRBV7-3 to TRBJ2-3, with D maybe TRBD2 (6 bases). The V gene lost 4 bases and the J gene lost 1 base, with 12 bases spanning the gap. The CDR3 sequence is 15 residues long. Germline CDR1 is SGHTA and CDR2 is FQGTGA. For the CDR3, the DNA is TGTGCCAGCAGCTCGGGCGGGATTGGCACAGATACGCAGTATTTT. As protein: CASSSGGIGTDTQYF.

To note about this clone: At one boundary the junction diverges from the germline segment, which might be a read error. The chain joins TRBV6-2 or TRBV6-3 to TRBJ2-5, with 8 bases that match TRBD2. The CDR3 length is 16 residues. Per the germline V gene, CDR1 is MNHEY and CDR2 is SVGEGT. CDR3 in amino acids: CASSDSRLAIKETQYF. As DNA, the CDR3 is TGTGCCAGCAGTGACTCCCGACTAGCGATTAAAGAGACCCAGTACTTC.